This T cell receptor beta chain was retrieved from a study of blood T cell repertoires in COVID-19. For the study at large: T cells, B-cell-depleted T cells, or PBMCs supplied cDNA or gDNA.

This CDR3 contains 16 residues. CDR1 is LGHNT, CDR2 FRNRAP, per germline. The V segment lost 10 bases and the J segment 0 bases; nucleotides outside the gene matches: 14. The data were produced by immunoSEQ multiplex PCR, yet TCRdb's version contains in-frame clones alone and is incomplete. In the table there are hundreds of thousands of clones, 70% to 90% of which are singletons. Study members were between roughly 18 and 100 years old and lived in approximately 25 US regions. Which cohort a participant joined came from the clinical history participants gave. Sequencing input: PBMCs or T cells enriched from blood (not recorded which). V is TRBV12-5 and J is TRBJ1-1; 7 positions agree with TRBD1. The TCR sequence derives from a woman between 40 and 50 years old with acute COVID-19. CDR3 DNA: TGTGCTACTAAGCCCCCGACAGGGACTCTGAACACTGAAGCTTTCTTT. Its protein is CATKPPTGTLNTEAFF.